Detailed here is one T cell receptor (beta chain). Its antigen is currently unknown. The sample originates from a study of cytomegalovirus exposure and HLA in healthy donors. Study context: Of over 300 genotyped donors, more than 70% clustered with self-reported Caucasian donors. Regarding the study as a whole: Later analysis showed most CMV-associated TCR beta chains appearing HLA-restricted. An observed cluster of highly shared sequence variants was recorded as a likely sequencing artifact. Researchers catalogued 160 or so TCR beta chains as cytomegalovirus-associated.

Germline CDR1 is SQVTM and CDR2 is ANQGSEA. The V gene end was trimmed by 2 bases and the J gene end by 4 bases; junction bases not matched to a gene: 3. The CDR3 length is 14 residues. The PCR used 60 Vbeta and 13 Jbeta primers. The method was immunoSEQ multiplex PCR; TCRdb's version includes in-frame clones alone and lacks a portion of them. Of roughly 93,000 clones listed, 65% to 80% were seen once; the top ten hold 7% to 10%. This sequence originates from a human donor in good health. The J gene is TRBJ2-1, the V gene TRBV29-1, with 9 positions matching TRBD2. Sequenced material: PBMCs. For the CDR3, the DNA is TGCAGCGTTGAAAGGAGCGGGGGGTACAATGAGCAGTTCTTC. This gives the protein CSVERSGGYNEQFF.